A selection of T cell receptor beta chains follows, all from one sample in a study of vaccination effects on CD4 cells after COVID-19. These TCRs are of unknown antigen specificity. Data came from immunoSEQ multiplex PCR; TCRdb stores just in-frame clones and leaves some out. Counted here are tens of thousands of clones, around 75% occurring once; the ten biggest clones make up 25% to 30%. The material sequenced was CD4+ T cells from PBMCs cultured with SARS-CoV-2 spike peptides, taken before COVID-19 vaccination. The origin of the receptors is a human donor who received a COVID-19 vaccine. Each CDR3 is given without its conserved first and last residue. The D gene is left open where the match is weak.

V: TRBV5-6
D: TRBD1
CDR3: ASSLGGTGISPLH

V: TRBV7-2
D: TRBD2
CDR3: ASSLEVSGRSEQY

V: TRBV4-1
D: TRBD1
CDR3: ASSQGWTGGLNYGYT

V: TRBV4-2
D: .
CDR3: ASSQDRGDYEQY

V: TRBV5-1
D: TRBD2
CDR3: ASSLAGGAGDIQY

V: TRBV28
D: .
CDR3: ASSSGTPYEQY

V: TRBV7-9
D: TRBD1
CDR3: ASSALGTGFVWDNSPLH

V: TRBV7-9
D: .
CDR3: ASSLGFRRMNTEAF

V: TRBV24-1
D: .
CDR3: ATSDFGANVLT

V: TRBV4-1
D: .
CDR3: ASSQDRVFYGYT

V: TRBV29-1
D: TRBD1
CDR3: SANRGPSEAF

V: TRBV6-1
D: TRBD2
CDR3: ASSEAWAGAYEQY

V: TRBV6-2/TRBV6-3
D: TRBD1
CDR3: ASSRTQGVGEKLF

V: TRBV25-1
D: .
CDR3: ASSVVGGTEAF

V: TRBV28
D: .
CDR3: ASSKLDRSQPQH

V: TRBV5-1
D: TRBD1
CDR3: ASRGQGDTGELF

V: TRBV6-2/TRBV6-3
D: TRBD2
CDR3: ASSPGRGRIDEQF

V: TRBV7-2
D: .
CDR3: ASSAQGSQPQH

V: TRBV7-2
D: .
CDR3: ASSLASRLKLENYGYT

V: TRBV28
D: TRBD1
CDR3: ASRVQGAGNQPQH

V: TRBV6-6
D: .
CDR3: ASSYMTPLH

V: TRBV4-1
D: TRBD1
CDR3: ASSQETGQTEAF

V: TRBV5-1
D: .
CDR3: ASKTTGNSPLH

V: TRBV5-6
D: .
CDR3: ASSLTNQPQH

V: TRBV4-1
D: .
CDR3: ASSPHYNTGELF

V: TRBV7-2
D: .
CDR3: ASSLEVRGGYT

V: TRBV7-2
D: TRBD1
CDR3: ASSLKGGGNYGYT

V: TRBV6-2/TRBV6-3
D: TRBD2
CDR3: ASSYVAGGPTGELF

V: TRBV7-6
D: TRBD1
CDR3: ASSLRDRGQETQY

V: TRBV30
D: .
CDR3: AWSVYGYEQY

V: TRBV6-1
D: TRBD1
CDR3: ASSVGQGASSNYGYT

V: TRBV6-5
D: .
CDR3: ASSLHQTEAF

V: TRBV7-9
D: .
CDR3: ASSSQASRALNYGYT

V: TRBV9
D: TRBD2
CDR3: ASSLSGGQTDTQY

V: TRBV6-5
D: .
CDR3: ASSYIPGNTIY

V: TRBV7-9
D: .
CDR3: ASSLGQTAGETQY

V: TRBV5-1
D: TRBD1
CDR3: ASSLGTGNTEAF

V: TRBV19
D: .
CDR3: ASSIQGPLLIHTEAF

V: TRBV4-2
D: .
CDR3: ASSQEGYGQASTDTQY

V: TRBV12-5
D: TRBD1
CDR3: ASGYGQGSNLNTEAF

V: TRBV7-9
D: .
CDR3: ASSFRAPLNVEETQY

V: TRBV7-3
D: TRBD1
CDR3: ASSLTGQGAGEQY

V: TRBV27
D: TRBD2
CDR3: ASSLWTGTSVAREQF

V: TRBV6-5
D: TRBD1
CDR3: ASSSWQGADTQY

V: TRBV6-5
D: TRBD1
CDR3: ASIGDRRSGATIY

V: TRBV2
D: .
CDR3: ASSRGENTEAF

V: TRBV4-2
D: .
CDR3: ASSQDLRDREKLF

V: TRBV18
D: .
CDR3: ASSRFQGNTDTQY

V: TRBV6-5
D: .
CDR3: ASSYAGGALH

V: TRBV5-1
D: .
CDR3: ASSLDGRSTDTQY

V: TRBV25-1
D: TRBD1
CDR3: ASSEWQGARNTIY

V: TRBV4-1
D: TRBD1
CDR3: ASSWPRQGRGTGELF